The rows below give T cell receptor beta chains drawn from one sample of a study of post-analysis software for immune sequencing data. TCRdb analysed the PCR reads with MiXCR anew, one entry per CDR3 protein. The table lists around 400,000 distinct CDR3 sequences, approximately 38% of them singletons, with around 8% in the top ten. Source material: blood. The receptors stem from a girl aged 2-10 years with multiple sclerosis. Both conserved end residues are part of each CDR3.

V gene	J gene	CDR3 protein
TRBV12-3/TRBV12-4	TRBJ1-2	CASSFQGGNGYTF
TRBV7-2	TRBJ2-1	CASSLNPGQRQFF
TRBV2	TRBJ2-7	CASKGSYEQYF
TRBV5-1	TRBJ1-5	CASSLGPPRGNQPQHF
TRBV24-1	TRBJ2-6	CATGDRGLEVLTF
TRBV20-1	TRBJ2-7	CSARAPGQVIYEQYF
TRBV4-2	TRBJ1-2	CASSQERSGQTYGYTF
TRBV3-1	TRBJ1-1	CASSQDRDTEAFF
TRBV29-1	TRBJ2-1	CSVVSGRAYSYNEQFF
TRBV12-3/TRBV12-4	TRBJ1-2	CASTQGSNYGYTF
TRBV29-1	TRBJ1-4	CSVATLFNEKLFF
TRBV28	TRBJ2-7	CASSPLVGSYEQYF
TRBV12-3/TRBV12-4	TRBJ1-2	CASTRTGLGYTF
TRBV28	TRBJ2-1	CASSRGLGNEQFF
TRBV7-2	TRBJ1-2	CASSKQEGQGGYTF
TRBV10-3	TRBJ2-5	CAISDGLEREETQYF
TRBV12-5	TRBJ2-5	CASGPLNGAFQETQYF
TRBV12-3/TRBV12-4	NA	CASSTSVRLAGEETQYF
TRBV12-3/TRBV12-4	TRBJ1-5	CASSSDRESNQPQHF
TRBV20-1	TRBJ2-3	CSARATGARASFRRTSTDTQYF
TRBV12-3/TRBV12-4	TRBJ2-5	CASSPPSGSKGETQYF
TRBV6-1	TRBJ1-4	CASSEYFATNEKLFF
TRBV20-1	TRBJ2-1	CSASVSDNEQFF
TRBV29-1	TRBJ2-5	CSVEKDSTFRKQYF
TRBV13	TRBJ2-7	CASSADRDRGEQYF
TRBV18	NA	CASSPAITRVGEQYF
TRBV10-3	TRBJ1-1	CAISDLVGTEAFF
TRBV7-2	TRBJ2-1	CASSLVTGRNEQFF
TRBV14	TRBJ2-1	CASSQDWESGYNEQFF
TRBV7-6	TRBJ2-7	CASSLDSDSYPEQYF
TRBV18	TRBJ2-5	CASSPRSGGEETQYF
TRBV7-9	TRBJ2-7	CASSPRQGQNDQYEQYF
TRBV2	TRBJ2-5	CASRGTEETQYF
TRBV7-2	TRBJ2-7	CASTYPGSPYEQYF
TRBV10-1	TRBJ2-1	CASSESTGEGTEQFF
TRBV4-2	TRBJ2-7	CASSQESGQGYIKQYF